One sample yielded the 7 T cell receptor beta chains listed below, sequenced in a study of T cell repertoires in cytomegalovirus infection. What these receptors recognize is not known. TCRdb ran MiXCR on the reads and lists one entry per CDR3 protein. The table shows 640,000 or so distinct CDR3 sequences, with about 30% occurring only once. This specimen consisted of cultured PBMCs, obtained from culture after CMV antigen stimulation. The receptors come from a human donor in good health (CMV status not recorded). Some clones in this sample may be carry-over from other donors' samples.

The sample holds a few counts of this clonotype. The rearrangement joins TRBV6-1 to TRBJ1-2; D may be TRBD1 (5 bases). The CDR3 contains 15 residues. Germline V gene sequence: CDR1 MNHNS, CDR2 SASEGT. V gave up 0 bases and J gave up 4 bases, with 12 bases separating them. The CDR3 DNA sequence: TGTGCCAGCAGTGAAGCCTTGGGGCCCCTCTATGGCTACACCTTC. Translated: CASSEALGPLYGYTF.

The chain combines TRBV20-1 with TRBJ2-7; D is possibly TRBD2 (6 bases). The length of the CDR3 is 14 residues. The V gene lost 0 bases and the J gene lost 2 bases, with 11 bases spanning the gap. Germline V gene lookup returns CDR1 DFQATT and CDR2 SNEGSKA (reference sequence). Written as DNA, the CDR3 is TGCAGTGCTAGAGATATTAGCGGCCCCTACGAGCAGTACTTC. It specifies CSARDISGPYEQYF.

This clonotype was seen more than once but under ten times. The chain recombines TRBV7-9 with TRBJ2-7, with TRBD2 matching over 9 bases. Germline assignment: CDR1 SEHNR and CDR2 FQNEAQ (reference sequence). V shed 3 bases and J 1 base; nucleotides not matched to a gene: 4. CDR3 length: 15 amino acids. CDR3 bases: TGTGCCAGCAGCTTTAGGACTAGCGTGTCCTACGAGCAGTACTTC. Translation: CASSFRTSVSYEQYF.

The table lists this clonotype with a few counts. V is TRBV5-6 and J is TRBJ2-1; 10 bases agree with TRBD2. The CDR3 spans 19 residues. Germline V CDR1 and CDR2: SGHDT, YYEEEE. Unmatched junction bases numbered 20, after V lost 4 bases and J lost 7 bases. The CDR3, as DNA: TGTGCCAGCAGCCCGAGGGGTGGACTAGCGGTTGGAGGTTTGAATGAGCAGTTCTTC. It encodes CASSPRGGLAVGGLNEQFF.

V is TRBV4-1 and J is TRBJ2-1; 8 bases align to TRBD2. Germline V CDR1 and CDR2: MGHRA, YSYEKL. The CDR3 length is 15 residues. V shed 4 bases, J shed 4 bases, and the junction held 6 bases outside the gene matches. CDR3 bases: TGCGCCAGCAGCCCGGGGGGGCGCGGGTACAATGAGCAGTTCTTC. Translating it yields CASSPGGRGYNEQFF.

This clonotype has more than one count but fewer than ten. The V and J genes are TRBV24-1 and TRBJ2-1, with D maybe TRBD2 (5 bases). Germline values: CDR1 KGHDR, CDR2 SFDVKD. This CDR3 comprises 14 residues. V shed 4 bases and J shed 9 bases, with 15 bases lying between them. CDR3 residues: CATSDPQDEGEQFF. In DNA, the CDR3 is TGTGCCACCAGTGACCCCCAGGATGAGGGTGAGCAGTTCTTC.

This chain connects TRBV6-2 or TRBV6-3 to TRBJ2-4, with D perhaps assigned TRBD1 or TRBD2 (5 bases each). The germline CDR1 and CDR2 sequences are MNHEY and SVGEGT. Deletions cut 5 bases from V and 1 base from J, with 9 bases between. The CDR3 runs 14 residues. The CDR3 sequence: CASSTRDAKNIQYF. The CDR3 nucleotides read TGTGCCAGCAGTACTAGGGACGCCAAAAACATTCAGTACTTC.